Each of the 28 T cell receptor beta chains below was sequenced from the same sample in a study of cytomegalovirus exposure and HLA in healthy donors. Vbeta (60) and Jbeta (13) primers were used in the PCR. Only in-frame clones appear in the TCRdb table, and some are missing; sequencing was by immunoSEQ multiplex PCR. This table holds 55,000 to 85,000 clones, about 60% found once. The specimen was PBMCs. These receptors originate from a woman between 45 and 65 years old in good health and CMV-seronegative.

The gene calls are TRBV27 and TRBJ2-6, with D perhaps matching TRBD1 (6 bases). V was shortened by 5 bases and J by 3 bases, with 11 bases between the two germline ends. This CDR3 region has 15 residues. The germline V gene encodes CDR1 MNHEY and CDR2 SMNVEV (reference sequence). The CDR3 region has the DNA TGTGCCAGCAGTAGAGGGGGTGGTGGGGCCAACGTCCTGACTTTC. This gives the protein CASSRGGGGANVLTF.

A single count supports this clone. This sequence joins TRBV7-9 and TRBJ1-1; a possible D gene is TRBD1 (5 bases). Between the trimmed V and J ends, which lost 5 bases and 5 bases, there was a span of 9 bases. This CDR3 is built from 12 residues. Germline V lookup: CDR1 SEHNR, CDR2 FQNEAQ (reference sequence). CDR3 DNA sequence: TGTGCCAGCAGCCCAGGGTTTACTGAAGCTTTCTTT. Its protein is CASSPGFTEAFF.

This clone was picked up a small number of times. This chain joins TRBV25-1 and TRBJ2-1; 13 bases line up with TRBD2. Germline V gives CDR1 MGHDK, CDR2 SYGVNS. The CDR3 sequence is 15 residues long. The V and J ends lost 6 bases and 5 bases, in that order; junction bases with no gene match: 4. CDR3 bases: TGTGCCAGCAGACGGACTAGCGGGAGCGACAATGAGCAGTTCTTC. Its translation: CASRRTSGSDNEQFF.

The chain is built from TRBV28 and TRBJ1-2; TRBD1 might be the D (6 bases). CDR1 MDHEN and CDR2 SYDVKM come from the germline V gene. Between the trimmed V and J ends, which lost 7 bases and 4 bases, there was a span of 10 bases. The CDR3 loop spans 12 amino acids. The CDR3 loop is CASNGGAYGYTF. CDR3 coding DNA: TGTGCCAGCAATGGGGGCGCCTATGGCTACACCTTC.

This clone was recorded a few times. The CDR3 DNA reads TGTGCCAGCAGCGTAGGATCTGGCCTCATGAACACTGAAGCTTTCTTT. Translation gives CASSVGSGLMNTEAFF. V usage is TRBV9 and J usage is TRBJ1-1; D is undetermined. V was pared by 0 bases and J by 0 bases, with 12 bases between. Germline V lookup: CDR1 SGDLS, CDR2 YYNGEE. CDR3 length equals 16 residues.

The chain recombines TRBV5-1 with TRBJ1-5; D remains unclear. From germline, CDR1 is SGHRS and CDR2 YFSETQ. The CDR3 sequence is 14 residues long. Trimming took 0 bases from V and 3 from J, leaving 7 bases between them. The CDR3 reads CASSLGHPNQPQHF. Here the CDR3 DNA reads TGCGCCAGCAGCTTGGGACACCCCAATCAGCCCCAGCATTTT.

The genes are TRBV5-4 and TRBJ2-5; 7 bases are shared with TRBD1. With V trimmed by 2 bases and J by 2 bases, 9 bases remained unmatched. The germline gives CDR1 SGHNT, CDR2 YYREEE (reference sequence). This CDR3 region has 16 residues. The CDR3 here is CASSLKTGPLQETQYF. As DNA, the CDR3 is TGTGCCAGCAGCTTAAAGACAGGGCCCCTGCAAGAGACCCAGTACTTC.

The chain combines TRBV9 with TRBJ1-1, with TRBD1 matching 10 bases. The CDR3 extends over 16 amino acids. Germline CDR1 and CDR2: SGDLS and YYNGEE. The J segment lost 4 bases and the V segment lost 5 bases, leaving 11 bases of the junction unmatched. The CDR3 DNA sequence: TGTGCCAGCAGTGACCGGGACAGGGGTTATGTCACTGAAGCTTTCTTT. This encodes CASSDRDRGYVTEAFF.

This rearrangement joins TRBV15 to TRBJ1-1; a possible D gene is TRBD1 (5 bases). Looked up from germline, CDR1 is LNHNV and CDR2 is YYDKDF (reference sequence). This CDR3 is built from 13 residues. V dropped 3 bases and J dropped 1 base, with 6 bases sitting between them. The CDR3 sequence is CATSRGRNTEAFF. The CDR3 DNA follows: TGTGCCACCAGCAGGGGGCGGAACACTGAAGCTTTCTTT.

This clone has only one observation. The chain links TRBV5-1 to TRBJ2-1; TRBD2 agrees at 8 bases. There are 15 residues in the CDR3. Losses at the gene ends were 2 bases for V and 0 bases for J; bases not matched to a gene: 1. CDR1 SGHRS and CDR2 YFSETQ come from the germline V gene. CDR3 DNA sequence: TGCGCCAGCAGCTTAACTAGCGGCTCCTACAATGAGCAGTTCTTC. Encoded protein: CASSLTSGSYNEQFF.

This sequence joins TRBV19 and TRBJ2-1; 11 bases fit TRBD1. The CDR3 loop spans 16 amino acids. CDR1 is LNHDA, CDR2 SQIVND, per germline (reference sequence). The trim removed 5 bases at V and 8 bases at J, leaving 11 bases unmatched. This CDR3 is CASSPRDRGIVYEQFF. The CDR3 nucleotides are TGTGCCAGTAGTCCTCGGGACAGGGGGATCGTATATGAGCAGTTCTTC.

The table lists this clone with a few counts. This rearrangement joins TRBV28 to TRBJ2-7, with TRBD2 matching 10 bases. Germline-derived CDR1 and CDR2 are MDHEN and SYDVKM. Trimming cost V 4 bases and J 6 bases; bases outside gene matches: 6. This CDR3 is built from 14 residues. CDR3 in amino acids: CASSWLAGDGEQYF. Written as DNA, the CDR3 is TGTGCCAGCAGTTGGCTAGCGGGAGACGGCGAGCAGTACTTC. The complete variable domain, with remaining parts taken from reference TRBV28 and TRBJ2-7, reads DVKVTQSSRYLVKRTGEKVFLECVQDMDHENMFWYRQDPGLGLRLIYFSYDVKMKEKGDIPEGYSVSREKKERFSLILESASTNQTSMYLCASSWLAGDGEQYFGPGTRLTVT.

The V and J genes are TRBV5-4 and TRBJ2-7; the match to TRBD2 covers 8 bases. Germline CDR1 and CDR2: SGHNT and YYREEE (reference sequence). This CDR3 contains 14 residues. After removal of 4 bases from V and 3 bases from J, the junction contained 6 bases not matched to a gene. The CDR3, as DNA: TGTGCCAGCAGCCGGCGGGGGGTGGGCTACGAGCAGTACTTC. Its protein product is CASSRRGVGYEQYF.

The chain's CDR3 is CASSLGGGGSSYNEQFF. CDR3 coding DNA: TGTGCCAGCAGCTTAGGGGGGGGCGGGAGCTCCTACAATGAGCAGTTCTTC. This chain links TRBV7-6 with TRBJ2-1; weak D call: TRBD2 (7 bases). Deletions cut 1 base from V and 0 bases from J, with 13 bases between. The germline V gene has CDR1 SGHVS and CDR2 FNYEAQ. There are 17 residues in the CDR3.

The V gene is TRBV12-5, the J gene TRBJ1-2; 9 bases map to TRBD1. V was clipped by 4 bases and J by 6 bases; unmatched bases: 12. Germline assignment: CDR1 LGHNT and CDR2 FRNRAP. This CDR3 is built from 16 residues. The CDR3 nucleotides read TGTGCTAGTGGTTCGGGGGTAACAGGGGGCCCAGATGGCTACACCTTC. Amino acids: CASGSGVTGGPDGYTF.

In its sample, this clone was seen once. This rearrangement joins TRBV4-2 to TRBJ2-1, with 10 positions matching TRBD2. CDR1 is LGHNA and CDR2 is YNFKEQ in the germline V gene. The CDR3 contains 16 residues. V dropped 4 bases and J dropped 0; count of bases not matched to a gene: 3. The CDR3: CASSPSGRVSYNEQFF. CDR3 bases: TGTGCCAGCAGCCCTAGCGGGAGAGTCTCCTACAATGAGCAGTTCTTC.

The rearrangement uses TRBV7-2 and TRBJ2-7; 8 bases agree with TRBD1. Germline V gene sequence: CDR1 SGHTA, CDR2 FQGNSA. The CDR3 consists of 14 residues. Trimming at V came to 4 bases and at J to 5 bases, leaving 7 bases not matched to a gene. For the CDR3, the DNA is TGTGCCAGCAGCTCCCAGGGGGCGGGGAACGAGCAGTACTTC. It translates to CASSSQGAGNEQYF. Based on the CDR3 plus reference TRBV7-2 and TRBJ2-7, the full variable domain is GAGVSQSPSNKVTEKGKDVELRCDPISGHTALYWYRQSLGQGLEFLIYFQGNSAPDKSGLPSDRFSAERTGGSVSTLTIQRTQQEDSAVYLCASSSQGAGNEQYFGPGTRLTVT.

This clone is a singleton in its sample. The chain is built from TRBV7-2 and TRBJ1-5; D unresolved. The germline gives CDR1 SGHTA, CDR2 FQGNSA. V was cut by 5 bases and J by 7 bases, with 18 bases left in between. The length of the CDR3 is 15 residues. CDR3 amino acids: CASSPPLGVGQPQHF. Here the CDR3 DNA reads TGTGCCAGCAGCCCCCCCCTGGGAGTAGGACAGCCCCAGCATTTT.

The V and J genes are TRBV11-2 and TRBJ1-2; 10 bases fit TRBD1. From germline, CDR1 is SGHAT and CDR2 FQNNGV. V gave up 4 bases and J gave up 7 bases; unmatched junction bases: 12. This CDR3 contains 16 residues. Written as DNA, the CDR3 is TGTGCCAGCAGCTCCCCGCGACAGGGGGCATCGGCTGGCTACACCTTC. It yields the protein CASSSPRQGASAGYTF.

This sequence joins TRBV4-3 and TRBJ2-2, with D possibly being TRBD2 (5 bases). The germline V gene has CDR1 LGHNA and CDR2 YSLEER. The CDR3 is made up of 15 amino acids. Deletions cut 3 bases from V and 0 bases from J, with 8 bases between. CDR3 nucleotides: TGCGCCAGCAGCCACCGGGGATCGAACACCGGGGAGCTGTTTTTT. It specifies CASSHRGSNTGELFF.

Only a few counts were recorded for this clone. CDR3 loop: CASSPRQGRNTGELFF. DNA for the CDR3: TGTGCCAGCAGCCCTCGACAGGGGAGGAACACCGGGGAGCTGTTTTTT. This chain uses TRBV9 with TRBJ2-2, with 8 bases matching TRBD1. This CDR3 spans 16 amino acids. Germline V gene sequence: CDR1 SGDLS, CDR2 YYNGEE. V shed 4 bases and J 1 base; nucleotides not matched to a gene: 6.

The CDR3 sequence is CASSVGQGETEAFF. The CDR3 DNA sequence: TGTGCCAGCAGCGTGGGACAGGGAGAAACTGAAGCTTTCTTT. V is TRBV16 and J is TRBJ1-1; 9 bases fit TRBD1. The CDR3 contains 14 residues. Germline CDR1 KGHSY, CDR2 FQNENV. Trimming removed 5 bases from V and 5 bases from J; junction bases left unmatched: 6.

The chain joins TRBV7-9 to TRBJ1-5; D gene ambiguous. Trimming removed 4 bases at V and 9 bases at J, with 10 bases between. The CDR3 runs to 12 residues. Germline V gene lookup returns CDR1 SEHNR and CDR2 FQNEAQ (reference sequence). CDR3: CASSSLVGPQHF. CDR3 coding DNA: TGTGCCAGCAGCTCCCTCGTCGGGCCCCAGCATTTT.

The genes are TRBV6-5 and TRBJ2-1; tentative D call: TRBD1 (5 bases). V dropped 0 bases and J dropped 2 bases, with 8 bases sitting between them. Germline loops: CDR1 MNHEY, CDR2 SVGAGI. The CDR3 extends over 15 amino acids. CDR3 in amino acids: CASSYSGVTYNEQFF. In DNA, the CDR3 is TGTGCCAGCAGTTACTCAGGGGTAACCTACAATGAGCAGTTCTTC.

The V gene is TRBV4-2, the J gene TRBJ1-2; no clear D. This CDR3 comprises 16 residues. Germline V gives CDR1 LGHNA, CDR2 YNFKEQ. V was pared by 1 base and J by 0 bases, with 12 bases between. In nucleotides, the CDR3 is TGTGCCAGCAGCCAAGTTCCGGGATCGGCTAACTATGGCTACACCTTC. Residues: CASSQVPGSANYGYTF.

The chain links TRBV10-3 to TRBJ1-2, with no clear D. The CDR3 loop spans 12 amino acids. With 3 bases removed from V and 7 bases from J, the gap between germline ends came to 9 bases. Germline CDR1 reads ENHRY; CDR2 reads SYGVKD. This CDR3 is CAISDGLGGYTF. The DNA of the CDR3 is TGTGCCATCAGTGACGGGTTGGGTGGCTACACCTTC.

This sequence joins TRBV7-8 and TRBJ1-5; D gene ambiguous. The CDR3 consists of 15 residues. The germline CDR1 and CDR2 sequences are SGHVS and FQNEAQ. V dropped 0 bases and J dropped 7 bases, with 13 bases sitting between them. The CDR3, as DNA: TGTGCCAGCAGCTTAGCGGAAGGGAGGAGACAGCCCCAGCATTTT. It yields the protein CASSLAEGRRQPQHF.

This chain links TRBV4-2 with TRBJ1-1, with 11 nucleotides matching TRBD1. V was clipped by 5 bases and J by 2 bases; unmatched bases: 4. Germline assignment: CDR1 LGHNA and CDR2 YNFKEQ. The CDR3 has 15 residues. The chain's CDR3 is CASSFGTGGNTEAFF. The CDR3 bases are TGTGCCAGCAGCTTTGGGACAGGGGGTAACACTGAAGCTTTCTTT.